The entry below gives a single T cell receptor beta chain sequence along with its context. As yet, its antigen is unknown. The material for each subset, its genomic DNA, was split evenly across several immunoSEQ plates. Libraries were prepared by immunoSEQ multiplex PCR; TCRdb keeps only in-frame clonotypes and omits some of them. The sample shows millions of clones, 85% to 95% of them seen only once. This specimen belongs to a study of shared clonotypes between healthy human individuals. Study findings and constraints: Richness estimates generally favored naive over memory subsets. Specimens sampled were limited to blood, with tissue repertoires likely differing.

CDR3 length: 11 amino acids. Germline CDR1 GTSNPN, CDR2 SVGIG (reference sequence). Trimming stripped 3 bases from V and 7 bases from J, with 4 bases between. The sequencing sample was made of naive CD4+ T cells from PBMCs. Subset meaning: CD45RA+ positively selected. The chain uses TRBV30 and TRBJ1-6; D is uncertain. The source of this sequence is a man aged 18-30 years in good health. Some clones in this sample may be carry-over from other donors' samples. The CDR3 nucleotides read TGTGCCTGGAGGGGGAATTCACCCCTCCACTTT. Its translation is CAWRGNSPLHF.